This T cell receptor beta chain comes out of a study of CD8 T cells in ankylosing spondylitis. Deletions cut 0 bases from V and 2 bases from J, with 20 bases between. The V gene's germline CDR1 is MNHEY and CDR2 SMNVEV (reference sequence). The CDR3 runs to 18 residues. Regarding this clonotype: Its antigen is unknown.

Quantitative barcoded 5'-RACE was used to prepare TCR beta libraries. TCRdb ran MiXCR on the 5' RACE reads and lists one entry per CDR3 protein. The sample consists of roughly 700,000 distinct CDR3 sequences, over 15% of them appearing once. Findings of the study overall: Clones linked with disease were CD8+ and fairly uncommon in the peripheral blood. The clones that were linked to disease were reported to be significantly enriched in matched synovial fluid samples from ankylosing spondylitis patients. Some motif variants were previously reported in reactive arthritis synovial fluid and blood. Characteristic of ankylosing spondylitis blood, it appeared, was a TCR beta motif comprising about eight highly homologous variants.

The chain is built from TRBV27 and TRBJ2-7; no clear D. Sequencing was carried out using blood, either unsorted or a sorted T cell fraction (not recorded which). The receptor's source is a male donor with ankylosing spondylitis. CDR3: CASSLSITYGSRAYEQYF. CDR3 bases: TGTGCCAGCAGTTTATCGATTACCTATGGCTCTAGGGCCTACGAGCAGTACTTC.